This T cell receptor (beta chain) was captured by sequencing in a study of regulatory T cells in long-lasting Graves disease. Time point: newly diagnosed GD, antithyroid drugs for less than 3 months. From PBMCs, RNA was extracted and then used to make the TCR library. Assembly of TCR beta libraries relied on iRepertoire HTBI primers together with Arm-PCR of CDR3 regions. TCRdb itself ran the multiplex PCR reads through MiXCR, one entry per CDR3 protein. The table has 620,000 or so distinct CDR3 sequences, roughly 15% seen once; the top ten hold roughly 18%. Points on this clonotype: Its antigen is not identified.

The V gene end was trimmed by 5 bases and the J gene end by 2 bases; junction bases not matched to a gene: 11. Germline loops: CDR1 MNHEY, CDR2 SMNVEV (reference sequence). This CDR3 spans 17 amino acids. Study findings and constraints: Newly diagnosed Graves' patients exceeded persistent ones in TCR diversity. Persistent disease was characterized by preferential usage of TRBV28, TRBJ1-2 and TRBJ2-5.

The data were also submitted as part of a second study, on T cells in Graves' hyperthyroidism and ophthalmopathy.

This clonotype was obtained from a woman aged 30 to 39 with Graves disease. The input for sequencing was peripheral blood mononuclear cells (PBMCs), taken at new diagnosis, from a patient treated with antithyroid drugs. The chain has TRBV27 and TRBJ2-2, with 7 bases matching TRBD2. The CDR3 region has the DNA TGTGCCAGCAGTCGCGGGGGTATACAGTTTAACACCGGGGAGCTGTTTTTT. Its protein product is CASSRGGIQFNTGELFF.